Presented here are 22 T cell receptor beta chains from one specimen sequenced in a study of blood T cells in healthy people across ages. Combining a sample-barcoded 5' primer with a J-beta primer mix, a second PCR ran for roughly 6 to 12 cycles. TCRdb itself ran the 5' RACE reads through MiXCR, one entry per CDR3 protein. Here the sample spans approximately 1.5 million distinct CDR3 sequences, approximately 42% being singletons. Input material: blood. All receptors derive from a woman younger than 35 in good health.

The DNA for the CDR3 is TGTGCCAGCAGCTTAGCGGACTACGGGACTAGATATCAAGAGACCCAGTACTTC. This encodes CASSLADYGTRYQETQYF. The rearrangement uses TRBV7-2 and TRBJ2-5; 8 nucleotides line up with TRBD2. The CDR3 covers 18 residues. CDR1 and CDR2 (germline): SGHTA, FQGNSA. V lost 0 bases, J lost 2 bases, and 11 bases stayed unmatched.

The V gene is TRBV7-2, the J gene TRBJ2-5; maybe TRBD2 (5 bases). CDR3 length equals 12 residues. V was cut by 7 bases and J by 4 bases, with 10 bases left in between. Germline-derived CDR1 and CDR2 are SGHTA and FQGNSA. CDR3 bases: TGTGCCAGCAACCTGGGGAGAGAGACCCAGTACTTC. Encoded protein: CASNLGRETQYF. The full variable domain, its missing parts supplied by reference TRBV7-2 and TRBJ2-5, is GAGVSQSPSNKVTEKGKDVELRCDPISGHTALYWYRQSLGQGLEFLIYFQGNSAPDKSGLPSDRFSAERTGGSVSTLTIQRTQQEDSAVYLCASNLGRETQYFGPGTRLLVL.

This clonotype was seen only a few times. The rearrangement uses TRBV7-2 and TRBJ1-4; D uncertain. Trimming pared 3 bases from V and 3 bases from J, leaving 2 bases between. This CDR3 is 12 amino acids long. Germline V CDR1 and CDR2: SGHTA, FQGNSA. Here the CDR3 DNA reads TGTGCCAGCAGCTTTGCTAATGAAAAACTGTTTTTT. As protein: CASSFANEKLFF.

The genes are TRBV4-1 and TRBJ1-5; 10 bases are a match to TRBD1. Germline V gene lookup returns CDR1 MGHRA and CDR2 YSYEKL. The CDR3 loop spans 16 amino acids. Losses at the gene ends were 4 bases for V and 3 bases for J; bases not matched to a gene: 6. The DNA of the CDR3 is TGCGCCAGCAGCCCGGGACAGGGGCCCTACAATCAGCCCCAGCATTTT. The encoded protein is CASSPGQGPYNQPQHF.

This clonotype occurred a few times. The chain uses TRBV27 and TRBJ2-5; 9 nucleotides agree with TRBD1. V was clipped by 6 bases and J by 2 bases; unmatched bases: 7. The length of the CDR3 is 15 residues. Looked up from germline, CDR1 is MNHEY and CDR2 is SMNVEV (reference sequence). CDR3 residues: CASRPWTGVQETQYF. For the CDR3, the DNA is TGTGCCAGCAGGCCTTGGACAGGGGTACAAGAGACCCAGTACTTC.

This chain joins TRBV13 and TRBJ2-7, with TRBD2 matching over 8 bases. Trimming took 5 bases from V and 2 from J; bases not matched to a gene: 5. The germline gives CDR1 PRHDT, CDR2 FYEKMQ (reference sequence). The CDR3 is 14 residues long. Written as DNA, the CDR3 is TGTGCCAGCAGCGAAAGACTAGCGACCTACGAGCAGTACTTC. It yields the protein CASSERLATYEQYF. The full variable domain, in which reference TRBV13 and TRBJ2-7 provide the parts outside the CDR3, is AAGVIQSPRHLIKEKRETATLKCYPIPRHDTVYWYQQGPGQDPQFLISFYEKMQSDKGSIPDRFSAQQFSDYHSELNMSSLELGDSALYFCASSERLATYEQYFGPGTRLTVT.

The V gene is TRBV20-1, the J gene TRBJ1-2; possible D gene TRBD1, 6 bases. The germline CDR1 and CDR2 sequences are DFQATT and SNEGSKA (reference sequence). Trimming shortened V by 6 bases and J by 0 bases, and 14 bases separated the two germline ends. CDR3 length equals 14 residues. CDR3 amino acids: CSASRTVTNYGYTF. For the CDR3, the DNA is TGCAGTGCGAGCCGGACAGTCACTAACTATGGCTACACCTTC.

J is TRBJ2-3 and V is TRBV4-3; D possibly matches TRBD1 or TRBD2 (6 bases each). Per the germline V gene, CDR1 is LGHNA and CDR2 is YSLEER. The CDR3 contains 16 residues. Trimming removed 0 bases at V and 4 bases at J, with 14 bases between. This chain's CDR3 is CASSQDGAGGADTQYF. In DNA form, the CDR3 reads TGCGCCAGCAGCCAAGATGGGGCCGGGGGCGCAGATACGCAGTATTTT.

This clonotype was found a few times. The gene calls are TRBV7-9 and TRBJ2-5, with 12 bases that match TRBD2. The CDR3 contains 16 residues. The ends lost 4 bases at V and 5 bases at J; junction bases unmatched: 8. Germline CDR1 SEHNR, CDR2 FQNEAQ (reference sequence). CDR3 in DNA: TGTGCCAGCAGCTCCAGTCGGACTAGCGGGGTGGAGACCCAGTACTTC. Its translation is CASSSSRTSGVETQYF.

This clonotype was recorded a few times. The chain has TRBV9 and TRBJ2-1; D ambiguous. Trimming stripped 3 bases from V and 6 bases from J, with 10 bases between. Germline V gene data show CDR1 as SGDLS and CDR2 as YYNGEE. The CDR3 runs to 13 residues. CDR3 loop: CASSATQFNEQFF. The CDR3 DNA reads as TGTGCCAGCAGCGCGACACAATTCAATGAGCAGTTCTTC. Looking up the rest from reference TRBV9 and TRBJ2-1 gives the full variable domain: DSGVTQTPKHLITATGQRVTLRCSPRSGDLSVYWYQQSLDQGLQFLIQYYNGEERAKGNILERFSAQQFPDLHSELNLSSLELGDSALYFCASSATQFNEQFFGPGTRLTVL.

This rearrangement joins TRBV29-1 to TRBJ2-3, with D perhaps TRBD1 (6 bases). V was clipped by 7 bases and J by 6 bases, with 14 bases between them. CDR1 and CDR2 from the germline V gene are SQVTM and ANQGSEA. CDR3 length: 12 amino acids. The CDR3 is CSGTGGQDTQYF. CDR3 DNA sequence: TGCAGCGGCACCGGCGGACAGGATACGCAGTATTTT.

The genes are TRBV5-1 and TRBJ1-3, with 7 bases that match TRBD1. The CDR3 sequence is 15 residues long. Trimming cost V 0 bases and J 0 bases; bases outside gene matches: 0. Germline CDR1 and CDR2: SGHRS and YFSETQ. The CDR3 nucleotides read TGCGCCAGCAGCTTGGACAGGGGCTCTGGAAACACCATATATTTT. Its translation is CASSLDRGSGNTIYF. Drawing the rest from reference TRBV5-1 and TRBJ1-3, the complete variable domain is KAGVTQTPRYLIKTRGQQVTLSCSPISGHRSVSWYQQTPGQGLQFLFEYFSETQRNKGNFPGRFSGRQFSNSRSEMNVSTLELGDSALYLCASSLDRGSGNTIYFGEGSWLTVV.

This clonotype was picked up a small number of times. The gene calls are TRBV3-1 and TRBJ2-7; D may correspond to TRBD1 or TRBD2 (5 bases each). CDR1 is LGHDT, CDR2 YNNKEL, per germline (reference sequence). This CDR3 region has 14 residues. The V and J ends lost 3 bases and 6 bases respectively, with 15 bases between them. The CDR3 spells CASSHLSRGTEQYF. Here the CDR3 DNA reads TGTGCCAGCAGCCATTTGTCCCGAGGGACCGAGCAGTACTTC.

In its sample, this clonotype was seen a few times. This chain uses TRBV5-1 with TRBJ1-1, with D perhaps matching TRBD1 (5 bases). The CDR3 runs to 12 residues. Trimming took off 0 bases at V and 8 bases at J, with 8 bases between the two ends. CDR1 and CDR2 (germline): SGHRS, YFSETQ. The CDR3 DNA reads TGCGCCAGCAGCTTGGAGGGGATCGAAGCTTTCTTT. Its protein is CASSLEGIEAFF.

The chain employs TRBV7-2 and TRBJ2-1; TRBD2 aligns across 10 bases. The CDR3 spans 15 residues. V lost 5 bases to trimming and J lost 7 bases; unmatched junction nucleotides: 8. CDR1 is SGHTA and CDR2 is FQGNSA in the germline V gene. CDR3 amino acids: CASSLGLAASNEQFF. The CDR3 nucleotides read TGTGCCAGCAGCCTTGGACTAGCGGCTTCGAATGAGCAGTTCTTC.

This clonotype has a handful of counts. The chain employs TRBV9 and TRBJ2-1; D gene ambiguous. Trimming took 1 base from V and 0 from J, leaving 11 bases between them. The CDR3 sequence is 16 residues long. Looked up from germline, CDR1 is SGDLS and CDR2 is YYNGEE. For the CDR3, the DNA is TGTGCCAGCAGCGTATTGGTGGTTAGCTCCTACAATGAGCAGTTCTTC. It yields the protein CASSVLVVSSYNEQFF.

The rearrangement links TRBV12-3 or TRBV12-4 to TRBJ1-5, with 8 bases fitting TRBD1. The CDR3 extends over 18 amino acids. V shed 5 bases, J shed 1 base, and the junction held 13 bases outside the gene matches. The CDR3 protein is CASSPGQGQVWSNQPQHF. The CDR3 DNA reads as TGTGCCAGCAGTCCCGGACAGGGTCAAGTTTGGAGCAATCAGCCCCAGCATTTT.

V and J are TRBV7-2 and TRBJ2-1; 9 positions match TRBD2. CDR3 length equals 18 residues. Trimming cost V 1 base and J 1 base; bases outside gene matches: 8. CDR1 is SGHTA, CDR2 FQGNSA, per germline. CDR3 in DNA: TGTGCCAGCAGCTTAGTCGCTAGCGGGGCTGCTTCCTACAATGAGCAGTTCTTC. This sequence encodes CASSLVASGAASYNEQFF.

The rearrangement uses TRBV20-1 and TRBJ1-5; perhaps TRBD1 as D (5 bases). CDR3 length equals 15 residues. Per the germline V gene, CDR1 is DFQATT and CDR2 is SNEGSKA (reference sequence). V was cut by 5 bases and J by 4 bases, with 18 bases left in between. The chain's CDR3 is CSAPGRAGPNQPQHF. The CDR3 nucleotides are TGCAGTGCTCCTGGGAGGGCAGGGCCAAATCAGCCCCAGCATTTT.

The gene calls are TRBV7-9 and TRBJ1-1, with D possibly being TRBD1 (6 bases). This CDR3 comprises 14 residues. Trimming took 4 bases from V and 6 from J, leaving 15 bases between them. Per the germline V gene, CDR1 is SEHNR and CDR2 is FQNEAQ (reference sequence). CDR3 region: CASSSPQGVAEAFF. The CDR3, as DNA: TGTGCCAGCAGCTCCCCACAGGGAGTGGCTGAAGCTTTCTTT.

This clonotype was seen more than once but under ten times. The DNA for the CDR3 is TGTGCCAGCAGCAAGCAGTGGTACAATGAGCAGTACTTC. Protein: CASSKQWYNEQYF. V usage is TRBV3-1 and J usage is TRBJ2-1; no reliable D call. Gene TRBJ2-7 matches the end of the DNA better, so the J call may be wrong. Germline assignment: CDR1 LGHDT and CDR2 YNNKEL (reference sequence). The CDR3 is 13 amino acids.

This clonotype occurred a few times. This chain links TRBV14 with TRBJ2-1, with 7 bases matching TRBD2. This CDR3 comprises 13 residues. With 0 bases clipped from V and 8 bases from J, the junction kept 1 base outside the gene matches. Germline V gives CDR1 SGHDN, CDR2 FVKESK. CDR3 protein: CASSQDLADEQFF. The CDR3 DNA sequence: TGTGCCAGCAGCCAAGACCTAGCGGATGAGCAGTTCTTC.